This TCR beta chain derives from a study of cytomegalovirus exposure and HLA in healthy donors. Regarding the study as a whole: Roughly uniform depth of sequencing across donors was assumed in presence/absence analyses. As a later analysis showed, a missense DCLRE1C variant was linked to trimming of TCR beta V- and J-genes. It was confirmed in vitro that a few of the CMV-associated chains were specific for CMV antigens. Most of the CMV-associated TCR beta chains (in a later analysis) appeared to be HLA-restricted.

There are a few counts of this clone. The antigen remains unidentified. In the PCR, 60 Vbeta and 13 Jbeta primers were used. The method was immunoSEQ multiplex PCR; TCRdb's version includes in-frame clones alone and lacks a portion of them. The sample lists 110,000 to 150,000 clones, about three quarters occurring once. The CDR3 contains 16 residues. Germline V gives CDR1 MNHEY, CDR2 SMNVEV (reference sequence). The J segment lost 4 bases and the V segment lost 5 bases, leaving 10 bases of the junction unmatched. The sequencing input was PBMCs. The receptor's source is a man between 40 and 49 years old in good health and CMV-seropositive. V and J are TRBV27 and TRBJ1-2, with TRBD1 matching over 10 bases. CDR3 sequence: CASSLRRGQGGYGYTF. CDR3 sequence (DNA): TGTGCCAGCAGTCTCCGCCGTGGACAGGGGGGCTATGGCTACACCTTC.